A selection of T cell receptor beta chains follows, all from one sample in a study of tumor-infiltrating lymphocytes in primary liver carcinoma. TCRdb reprocessed the multiplex PCR reads via MiXCR and lists one record per CDR3 protein. The table lists roughly 100,000 distinct CDR3 sequences, roughly 80% of them singletons. The sequencing sample was made of liver tumor tissue from sampling region 3. These receptors came from a man aged 40-50 years with primary liver carcinoma and hepatitis B virus infection. Each CDR3 is given with its conserved first and last residue. Rows give clone size only sometimes, using once, few, many, or a class for an expanded clone.

j_gene | v_gene | abundance | CDR3aa
TRBJ2-1 | TRBV4-2 | . | CVSTRRTGPGVNEQFF
TRBJ2-1 | TRBV2 | many | CASSTDSNEQFF
TRBJ1-5 | TRBV30 | few | CAWSGIQVVLIGQPQHF
TRBJ1-1 | TRBV29-1 | . | CSVRPSGINTEASF
TRBJ1-1 | TRBV29-1 | . | CRAAGGWGMNTEAFF
TRBJ2-7 | TRBV6-6 | . | CASSYVGEGYEHYF
TRBJ2-5 | TRBV5-4 | . | CGSSTDQETKYF
TRBJ2-6 | TRBV6-1 | few | CTSRTSPNSGANVLTF
TRBJ2-3 | TRBV20-1 | . | CSAARRAGSTDTQYF
TRBJ2-1 | TRBV5-6 | . | CASIGERQSYNEQFF
TRBJ1-3 | TRBV12-3/TRBV12-4 | . | CAGSLKGQQFSGNTIYF
TRBJ1-3 | TRBV6-5 | . | CASNRSGTGSLSPGNTIYF
TRBJ2-2 | TRBV7-9 | . | CASSAGTGMTGELFF
TRBJ2-1 | TRBV10-3 | . | CAISVGESIQWEQFF
TRBJ2-7 | TRBV6-1 | . | CASIRKGSYEQNF
TRBJ2-2 | TRBV6-6 | . | CVISVARGTGELFF
TRBJ2-6 | TRBV29-1 | . | CSTIMTCSGVNVLTF
TRBJ2-2 | TRBV11-2 | . | CASSRVQGRIGELFF
TRBJ2-7 | TRBV5-4 | once | CASSTMSNNLYEQYF
TRBJ1-5 | TRBV28 | . | CASSLQGATQSQHF
TRBJ2-5 | TRBV5-1 | . | CASNLGQFQETQYF
TRBJ2-5 | TRBV12-3/TRBV12-4 | . | CASSPIRFGTQYF
TRBJ2-1 | TRBV5-4 | . | CASLVGGGYNEQFF
TRBJ2-7 | TRBV11-2 | . | CASRVPDETQRTYF
TRBJ2-2 | TRBV12-3/TRBV12-4 | . | CASSPTASVRWGEPFF
TRBJ2-5 | TRBV12-3/TRBV12-4 | medium-sized | CASSRDSTFQETQYF
TRBJ2-7 | TRBV5-1 | . | CARSTTRSGTPTYDQYF
TRBJ1-2 | TRBV29-1 | . | CSVVVGVSYDYAF
TRBJ1-2 | TRBV5-1 | many | CASSYDGGTGYGYTF